Below, one T cell receptor (beta chain) is given with its context. Germline CDR1 SGHRS, CDR2 YFSETQ. V was shortened by 1 base and J by 8 bases, with 19 bases between the two germline ends. The CDR3 consists of 16 residues. This entry belongs to a study of OX40 agonist ivuxolimab in advanced cancers. On the study more broadly: Given to patients was ivuxolimab, an agonistic anti-OX40 (CD134) antibody.

Some clones are missing from TCRdb's copy, which holds only in-frame ones; the method was immunoSEQ multiplex PCR. The sample has about 68,000 clones, 65% to 85% seen once; the top ten hold under 13%. Sample: CD4+ or CD8+ T cells sorted from blood, taken in a trial of the OX40 agonist ivuxolimab. The receptor was isolated from an adult with an advanced solid tumor such as melanoma, head and neck, liver or kidney cancer. The rearrangement links TRBV5-1 to TRBJ2-1, with a weak D call TRBD2 (6 bases). The CDR3 bases are TGCGCCAGCAGCTTGATGCGGGACCTGGGGGGTGATGAGCAGTTCTTC. As protein: CASSLMRDLGGDEQFF.